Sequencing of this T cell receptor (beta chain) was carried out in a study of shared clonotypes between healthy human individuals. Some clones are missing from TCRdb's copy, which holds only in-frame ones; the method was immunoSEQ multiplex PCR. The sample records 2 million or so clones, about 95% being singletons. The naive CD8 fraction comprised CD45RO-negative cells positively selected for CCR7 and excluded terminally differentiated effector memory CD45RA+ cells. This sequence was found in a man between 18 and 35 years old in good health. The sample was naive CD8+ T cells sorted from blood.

CDR3 in amino acids: CASSQAGTSSYNEQFF. The CDR3 nucleotides are TGTGCCAGCAGCCAAGCCGGGACTAGCTCCTACAATGAGCAGTTCTTC. The gene calls are TRBV4-2 and TRBJ2-1; 8 nucleotides agree with TRBD2. The CDR3 runs 16 residues. Germline V lookup: CDR1 LGHNA, CDR2 YNFKEQ. With V trimmed by 1 base and J by 0 bases, 2 bases remained unmatched.